The rows below give T cell receptor beta chains drawn from one sample of a study of T cells in localized non-small cell lung cancer. Libraries were prepared by immunoSEQ multiplex PCR; TCRdb keeps only in-frame clonotypes and omits some of them. The profile covers about 23,000 clones, with approximately 88% appearing a single time and less than 15% taken by the ten largest. The input for sequencing was peripheral blood, taken before any cancer treatment. These receptors were taken from a male donor aged 60 or over with stage I lung adenocarcinoma. Each CDR3 is given with its conserved first and last residue. A D gene is named only where the DNA matches it firmly. Rows may omit the clone size; those that give it use once, few, many or a size class.

CDR3aa	CDR3nt	j_gene	abundance	d_gene	v_gene
CASSEADSSYEQYF	TGTGCCAGCAGTGAAGCGGACAGCTCCTACGAGCAGTACTTC	TRBJ2-7	NA	NA	TRBV2
CATSTGLAGGPLDTQYF	TGTGCCACCAGCACCGGACTAGCGGGGGGGCCCTTAGATACGCAGTATTTT	TRBJ2-3	NA	TRBD2	TRBV15
CASSEIGTYGYTF	TGTGCCAGCAGTGAAATAGGGACCTATGGCTACACCTTC	TRBJ1-2	NA	NA	TRBV6-1
CASSESGDGYGYTF	TGTGCCAGCAGTGAATCAGGGGACGGCTATGGCTACACCTTC	TRBJ1-2	NA	NA	TRBV6-1
CARTGQGAWASSPLHF	TGTGCCAGGACGGGACAGGGGGCATGGGCGAGTTCACCCCTCCACTTT	TRBJ1-6	NA	TRBD1	TRBV5-3
CASSFQTASSGNTIYF	TGTGCCAGCAGTTTCCAGACAGCCAGCTCTGGAAACACCATATATTTT	TRBJ1-3	NA	NA	TRBV6-6
CASYRKGYTF	TGTGCCAGCTATAGAAAGGGCTACACCTTC	TRBJ1-2	NA	NA	TRBV6-6
CSVGRSGDTGELFF	TGCAGCGTTGGGAGGAGCGGGGACACCGGGGAGCTGTTTTTT	TRBJ2-2	NA	TRBD2	TRBV29-1
CSAPGPYEQYF	TGCAGTGCGCCGGGGCCCTACGAGCAGTACTTC	TRBJ2-7	NA	NA	TRBV20-1
CAWSRGLANEKLFF	TGTGCCTGGAGTAGGGGGTTAGCTAATGAAAAACTGTTTTTT	TRBJ1-4	NA	NA	TRBV30
CASRTKAGELFF	TGTGCCAGTAGGACGAAGGCCGGGGAGCTGTTTTTT	TRBJ2-2	NA	NA	TRBV19
CASSQDTRQDRSGNTIYF	TGTGCCAGCAGCCAAGACACTAGACAGGACCGCTCTGGAAACACCATATATTTT	TRBJ1-3	NA	NA	TRBV4-2
CASRVGDEQYF	TGCGCCAGCAGGGTGGGGGACGAGCAGTACTTC	TRBJ2-7	NA	NA	TRBV4-3
CASSRAGGLSTNEKLFF	TGTGCCAGCAGCAGGGCGGGGGGATTATCAACTAATGAAAAACTGTTTTTT	TRBJ1-4	NA	NA	TRBV5-4
CASSLEWAAGYTF	TGCGCCAGCAGCTTGGAGTGGGCGGCTGGCTACACCTTC	TRBJ1-2	few	NA	TRBV5-1
CASSVQGGSADTQYF	TGTGCCAGCAGCGTTCAAGGGGGCTCAGCAGATACGCAGTATTTT	TRBJ2-3	NA	TRBD1	TRBV9
CAWGLGTGVRQPQHF	TGTGCCTGGGGGCTCGGGACAGGGGTAAGACAGCCCCAGCATTTT	TRBJ1-5	NA	TRBD1	TRBV30
CASRSNEGERQYF	TGTGCCAGCAGGTCAAATGAGGGGGAAAGACAGTACTTC	TRBJ2-4	once	NA	TRBV7-9
CASSLAHGFQETQYF	TGTGCCAGCAGCTTAGCGCACGGGTTTCAAGAGACCCAGTACTTC	TRBJ2-5	NA	NA	TRBV7-6
CASSLDRDRVNSPLHF	TGCGCCAGCAGCCTCGATAGGGACAGAGTTAATTCACCCCTCCACTTT	TRBJ1-6	NA	TRBD1	TRBV5-1
CATTSGREGDTQYF	TGTGCGACGACTAGCGGGAGGGAAGGGGATACGCAGTATTTT	TRBJ2-3	NA	TRBD2	TRBV30
CASSLYGNTIYF	TGTGCCAGCAGCTTGTACGGAAACACCATATATTTT	TRBJ1-3	NA	NA	TRBV5-6
CASSGIESKKLFF	TGTGCCAGCAGCGGGATAGAATCAAAAAAACTGTTTTTT	TRBJ1-4	NA	NA	TRBV27
CASSYELGTAGNTIYF	TGTGCCAGCAGTTACGAACTGGGGACAGCGGGAAACACCATATATTTT	TRBJ1-3	NA	TRBD1	TRBV6-5
CASIRDTGGNQPQHF	TGTGCCAGCATCCGGGACACTGGAGGCAATCAGCCCCAGCATTTT	TRBJ1-5	NA	NA	TRBV2
CASSELTGEDTQYF	TGTGCCAGCAGTGAATTGACAGGGGAAGATACGCAGTATTTT	TRBJ2-3	NA	TRBD1	TRBV6-1
CASTPSRGNTEAFF	TGTGCCAGCACCCCCTCGAGGGGAAACACTGAAGCTTTCTTT	TRBJ1-1	once	NA	TRBV7-2
CASSASGTGDHEQYF	TGTGCCAGCAGTGCCTCCGGGACAGGGGACCACGAGCAGTACTTC	TRBJ2-7	once	TRBD1	TRBV6-1
CASSPAIGGRGGYTF	TGTGCCAGCAGCCCCGCGATTGGGGGGCGCGGTGGCTACACCTTC	TRBJ1-2	NA	NA	TRBV7-2
CASSQTGSVSSYEQYF	TGTGCCAGCAGTCAGACAGGTTCCGTCAGCTCCTACGAGCAGTACTTC	TRBJ2-7	NA	NA	TRBV21-1
CAIRQERVGTEAFF	TGTGCCATACGACAGGAGCGGGTCGGCACTGAAGCTTTCTTT	TRBJ1-1	NA	NA	TRBV10-3
CASTITGANTGELFF	TGTGCCAGCACCATAACGGGAGCAAACACCGGGGAGCTGTTTTTT	TRBJ2-2	NA	NA	TRBV2
CASSLTGSSSYEQYF	TGTGCCAGCAGCCTAACCGGCAGTTCGTCCTACGAGCAGTACTTC	TRBJ2-7	NA	NA	TRBV6-5
CASSFSEGAHTQYF	TGTGCCAGCAGTTTTTCAGAGGGAGCCCATACGCAGTATTTT	TRBJ2-3	NA	NA	TRBV28
CASRPGTGGHGEQYF	TGTGCCAGCAGGCCCGGGACGGGGGGCCACGGCGAGCAGTACTTC	TRBJ2-7	NA	NA	TRBV2
CSARVRQGVHF	TGCAGTGCTAGAGTTCGGCAAGGGGTACATTTT	TRBJ1-5	NA	NA	TRBV20-1
CASSSRGSHTDKQYF	TGTGCCAGCAGCTCGCGCGGCAGCCACACAGATAAGCAGTATTTT	TRBJ2-3	NA	NA	TRBV11-2
CASSQGTGGSNQPQHF	TGTGCCAGCAGCCAAGGGACAGGGGGTAGCAATCAGCCCCAGCATTTT	TRBJ1-5	NA	TRBD1	TRBV7-6
CASSFTQGASDTQYF	TGTGCCAGCAGCTTTACCCAGGGGGCATCAGATACGCAGTATTTT	TRBJ2-3	NA	TRBD1	TRBV7-2
CASSLDEGSEKLFF	TGTGCCAGCAGCTTAGATGAGGGGTCTGAAAAACTGTTTTTT	TRBJ1-4	NA	NA	TRBV7-2
CASSQDAGEVSNEQFF	TGCGCCAGCAGCCAAGATGCGGGTGAGGTGAGCAATGAGCAGTTCTTC	TRBJ2-1	NA	NA	TRBV4-1
CASSQESGGTDTQYF	TGCGCCAGCAGCCAAGAGTCCGGGGGCACAGATACGCAGTATTTT	TRBJ2-3	NA	NA	TRBV4-3
CASTRPPSDTEAFF	TGTGCCAGCACCCGGCCGCCAAGCGACACTGAAGCTTTCTTT	TRBJ1-1	NA	NA	TRBV6-6
CASSPPGRETQYF	TGTGCCAGCAGCCCCCCGGGGCGAGAGACCCAGTACTTC	TRBJ2-5	NA	NA	TRBV7-2
CASTLGQGDTEAFF	TGTGCCAGCACCTTAGGACAGGGGGACACTGAAGCTTTCTTT	TRBJ1-1	NA	TRBD1	TRBV25-1
CSVAGTSSYNEQFF	TGCAGCGTCGCAGGGACGAGCTCCTACAATGAGCAGTTCTTC	TRBJ2-1	NA	NA	TRBV29-1
CAWSVQGNSPLHF	TGTGCCTGGAGTGTACAGGGTAATTCACCCCTCCACTTT	TRBJ1-6	NA	NA	TRBV30
CASSVKFVQGQHQHF	TGTGCCAGCAGCGTAAAGTTTGTGCAGGGTCAACACCAGCATTTT	TRBJ1-5	NA	NA	TRBV9
CASSQDGQGNTEAFF	TGCGCCAGCAGCCAAGATGGCCAGGGAAACACTGAAGCTTTCTTT	TRBJ1-1	NA	NA	TRBV4-1
CASSTGLVLSTDTQYF	TGTGCCAGCAGCACCGGACTAGTTCTTAGCACAGATACGCAGTATTTT	TRBJ2-3	NA	TRBD2	TRBV9
CASSLGPAGNYEQYF	TGTGCCAGCAGCTTGGGGCCAGCGGGAAACTACGAGCAGTACTTC	TRBJ2-7	NA	TRBD2	TRBV5-4
CASSLAPDSPLHF	TGTGCCAGCAGCTTAGCACCGGATTCACCCCTCCACTTT	TRBJ1-6	NA	NA	TRBV7-9